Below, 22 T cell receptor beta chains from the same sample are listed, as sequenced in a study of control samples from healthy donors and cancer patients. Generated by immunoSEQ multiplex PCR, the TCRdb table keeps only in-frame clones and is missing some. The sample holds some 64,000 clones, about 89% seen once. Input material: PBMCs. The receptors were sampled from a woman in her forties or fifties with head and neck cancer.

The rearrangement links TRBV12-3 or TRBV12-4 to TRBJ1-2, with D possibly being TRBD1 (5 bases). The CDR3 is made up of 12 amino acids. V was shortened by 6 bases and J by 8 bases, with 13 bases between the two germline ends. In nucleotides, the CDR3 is TGTGCCAGCAGGGGGGACGTACGCGGCTACACCTTC. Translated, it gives CASRGDVRGYTF.

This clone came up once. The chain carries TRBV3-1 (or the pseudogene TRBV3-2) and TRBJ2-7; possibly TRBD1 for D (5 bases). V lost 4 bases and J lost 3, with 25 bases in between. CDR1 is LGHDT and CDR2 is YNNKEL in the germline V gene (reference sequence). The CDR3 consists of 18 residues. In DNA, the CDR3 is TGTGCCAGCAGCCCCCCCCGCCGACAGTTCTCAACCAGCTACGAGCAGTACTTC. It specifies CASSPPRRQFSTSYEQYF.

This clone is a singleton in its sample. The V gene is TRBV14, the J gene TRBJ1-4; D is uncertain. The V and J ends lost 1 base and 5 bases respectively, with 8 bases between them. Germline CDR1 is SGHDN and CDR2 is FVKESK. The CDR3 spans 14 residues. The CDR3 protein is CASSQVQLNEKLFF. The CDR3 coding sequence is TGTGCCAGCAGCCAAGTGCAGCTAAATGAAAAACTGTTTTTT.

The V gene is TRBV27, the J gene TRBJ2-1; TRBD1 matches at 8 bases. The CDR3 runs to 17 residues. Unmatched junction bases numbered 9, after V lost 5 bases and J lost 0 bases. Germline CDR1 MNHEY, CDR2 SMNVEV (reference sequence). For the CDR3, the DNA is TGTGCCAGCAGTCCCGGACAGGGTCGTAGCTCCTACAATGAGCAGTTCTTC. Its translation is CASSPGQGRSSYNEQFF.

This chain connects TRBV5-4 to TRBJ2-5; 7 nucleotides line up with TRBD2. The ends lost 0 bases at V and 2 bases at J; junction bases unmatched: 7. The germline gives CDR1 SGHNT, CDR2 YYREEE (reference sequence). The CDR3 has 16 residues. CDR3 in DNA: TGTGCCAGCAGCTTGGGGGTGGGTAGCGGGCAAGAGACCCAGTACTTC. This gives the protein CASSLGVGSGQETQYF.

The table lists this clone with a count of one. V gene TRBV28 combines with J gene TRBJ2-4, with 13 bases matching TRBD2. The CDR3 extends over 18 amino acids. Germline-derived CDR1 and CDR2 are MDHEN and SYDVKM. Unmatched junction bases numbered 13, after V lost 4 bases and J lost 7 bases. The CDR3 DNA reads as TGTGCCAGCAGTTGGACTAGCGGGGGCCCCTCTAAATGGAACATTCAGTACTTC. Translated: CASSWTSGGPSKWNIQYF.

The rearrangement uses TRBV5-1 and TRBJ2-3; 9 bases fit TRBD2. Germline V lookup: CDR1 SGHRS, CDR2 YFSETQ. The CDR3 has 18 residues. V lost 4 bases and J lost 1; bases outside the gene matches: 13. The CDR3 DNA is TGCGCCAGCAGCCTCTCTCTAGCGGGGATCGAAGGCACAGATACGCAGTATTTT. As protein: CASSLSLAGIEGTDTQYF.

This CDR3 reads CASSPLRREQEKTGNTIYF. The DNA of the CDR3 is TGTGCCAGCTCACCACTTAGGCGTGAACAGGAAAAAACTGGAAACACCATATATTTT. The chain carries TRBV18 and TRBJ1-3, with TRBD1 as a possible D gene (5 bases). Germline CDR1 KGHSH, CDR2 LQKENI. This CDR3 comprises 19 residues. With 1 base removed from V and 2 bases from J, the gap between germline ends came to 21 bases.

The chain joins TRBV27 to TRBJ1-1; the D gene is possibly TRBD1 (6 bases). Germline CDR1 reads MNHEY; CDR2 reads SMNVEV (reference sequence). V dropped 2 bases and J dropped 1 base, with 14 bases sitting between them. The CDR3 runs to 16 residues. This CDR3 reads CASSLVPGASNTEAFF. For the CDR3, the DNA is TGTGCCAGCAGTTTAGTCCCGGGGGCCTCGAACACTGAAGCTTTCTTT.

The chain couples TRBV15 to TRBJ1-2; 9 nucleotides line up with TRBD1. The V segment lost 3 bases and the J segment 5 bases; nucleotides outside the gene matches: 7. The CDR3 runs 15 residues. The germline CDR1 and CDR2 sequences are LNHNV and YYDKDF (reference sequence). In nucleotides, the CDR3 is TGTGCCACCAGCAGTTCAGCGGACAGGGGATATGGCTACACCTTC. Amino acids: CATSSSADRGYGYTF.

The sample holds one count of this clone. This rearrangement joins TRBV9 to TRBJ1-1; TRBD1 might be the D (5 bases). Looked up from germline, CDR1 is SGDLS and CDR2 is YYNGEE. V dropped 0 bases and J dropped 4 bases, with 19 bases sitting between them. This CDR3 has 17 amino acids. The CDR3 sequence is CASSVDPVGGRVTEAFF. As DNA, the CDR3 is TGTGCCAGCAGCGTAGACCCAGTGGGGGGTCGGGTCACTGAAGCTTTCTTT.

The chain's CDR3 is CASSYTGTAGAGANVLTF. The CDR3 bases are TGTGCCAGCAGTTACACCGGGACAGCAGGGGCTGGGGCCAACGTCCTGACTTTC. V is TRBV11-2 and J is TRBJ2-6; 7 positions match TRBD1. Trimming took 6 bases from V and 2 from J; bases not matched to a gene: 13. The CDR3 runs 18 residues. Germline lookup yields CDR1 SGHAT and CDR2 FQNNGV.

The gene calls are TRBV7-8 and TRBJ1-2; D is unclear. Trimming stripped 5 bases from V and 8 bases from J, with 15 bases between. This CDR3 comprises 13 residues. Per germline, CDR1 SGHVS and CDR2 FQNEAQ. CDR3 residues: CASSIRRTDGYTF. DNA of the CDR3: TGTGCCAGCAGCATCAGAAGAACAGACGGCTACACCTTC.

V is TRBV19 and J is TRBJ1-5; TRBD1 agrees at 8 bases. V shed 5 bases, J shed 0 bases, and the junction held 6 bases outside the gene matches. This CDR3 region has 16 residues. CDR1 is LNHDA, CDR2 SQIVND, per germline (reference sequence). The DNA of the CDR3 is TGTGCCAGTAGTGCTCAGGGGGCTGGTAGCAATCAGCCCCAGCATTTT. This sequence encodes CASSAQGAGSNQPQHF.

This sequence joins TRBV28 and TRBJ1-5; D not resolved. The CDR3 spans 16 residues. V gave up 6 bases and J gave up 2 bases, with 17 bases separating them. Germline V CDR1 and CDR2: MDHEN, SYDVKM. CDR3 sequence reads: CASSWGTSLRNQPQHF. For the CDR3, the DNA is TGTGCCAGCAGCTGGGGAACCAGCTTGCGCAATCAGCCCCAGCATTTT.

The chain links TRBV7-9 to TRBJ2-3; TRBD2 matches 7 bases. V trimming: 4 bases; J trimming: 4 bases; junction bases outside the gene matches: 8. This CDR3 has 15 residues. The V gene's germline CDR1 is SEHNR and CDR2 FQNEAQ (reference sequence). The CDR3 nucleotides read TGTGCCAGCAGCTACGTCGGGACTACCCCAGATACGCAGTATTTT. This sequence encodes CASSYVGTTPDTQYF. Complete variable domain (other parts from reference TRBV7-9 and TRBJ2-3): DTGVSQNPRHKITKRGQNVTFRCDPISEHNRLYWYRQTLGQGPEFLTYFQNEAQLEKSRLLSDRFSAERPKGSFSTLEIQRTEQGDSAMYLCASSYVGTTPDTQYFGPGTRLTVL.

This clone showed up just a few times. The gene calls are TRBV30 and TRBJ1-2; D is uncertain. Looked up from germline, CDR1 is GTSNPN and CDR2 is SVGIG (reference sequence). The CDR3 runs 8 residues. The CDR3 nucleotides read TGTGCTTTGTATGGCTACACCTTC. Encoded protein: CALYGYTF.

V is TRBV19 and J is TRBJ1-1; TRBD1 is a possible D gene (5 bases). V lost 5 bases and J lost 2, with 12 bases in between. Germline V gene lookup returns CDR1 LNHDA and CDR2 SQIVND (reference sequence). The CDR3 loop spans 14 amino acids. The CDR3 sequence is CASSSLGGNTEAFF. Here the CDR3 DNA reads TGTGCCAGTAGTTCCCTGGGGGGAAACACTGAAGCTTTCTTT.

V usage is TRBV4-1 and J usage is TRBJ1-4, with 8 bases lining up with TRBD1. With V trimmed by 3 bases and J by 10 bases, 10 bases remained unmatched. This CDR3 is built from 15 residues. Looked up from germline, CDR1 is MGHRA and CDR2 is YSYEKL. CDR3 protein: CASSQQQGEVVKLFF. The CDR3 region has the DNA TGCGCCAGCAGCCAGCAACAGGGGGAGGTGGTAAAACTGTTTTTT.

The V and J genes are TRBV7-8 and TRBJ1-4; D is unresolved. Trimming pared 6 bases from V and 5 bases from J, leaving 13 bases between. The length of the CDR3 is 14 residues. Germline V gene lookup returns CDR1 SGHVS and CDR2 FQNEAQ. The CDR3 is CASRSGEKNEKLFF. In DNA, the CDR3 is TGTGCCAGCAGGTCCGGGGAAAAGAATGAAAAACTGTTTTTT.

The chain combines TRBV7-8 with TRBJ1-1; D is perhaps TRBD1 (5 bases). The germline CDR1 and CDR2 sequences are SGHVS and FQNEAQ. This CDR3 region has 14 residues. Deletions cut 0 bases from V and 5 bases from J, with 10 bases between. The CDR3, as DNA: TGTGCCAGCAGCTTAGCGCCAGGGAGTACTGAAGCTTTCTTT. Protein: CASSLAPGSTEAFF.

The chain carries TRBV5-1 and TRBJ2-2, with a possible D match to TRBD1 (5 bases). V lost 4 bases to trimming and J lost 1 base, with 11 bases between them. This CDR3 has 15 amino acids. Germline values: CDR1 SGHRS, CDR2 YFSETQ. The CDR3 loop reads CASSQKTVNTGELFF. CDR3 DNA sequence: TGCGCCAGCAGCCAGAAGACAGTGAACACCGGGGAGCTGTTTTTT.